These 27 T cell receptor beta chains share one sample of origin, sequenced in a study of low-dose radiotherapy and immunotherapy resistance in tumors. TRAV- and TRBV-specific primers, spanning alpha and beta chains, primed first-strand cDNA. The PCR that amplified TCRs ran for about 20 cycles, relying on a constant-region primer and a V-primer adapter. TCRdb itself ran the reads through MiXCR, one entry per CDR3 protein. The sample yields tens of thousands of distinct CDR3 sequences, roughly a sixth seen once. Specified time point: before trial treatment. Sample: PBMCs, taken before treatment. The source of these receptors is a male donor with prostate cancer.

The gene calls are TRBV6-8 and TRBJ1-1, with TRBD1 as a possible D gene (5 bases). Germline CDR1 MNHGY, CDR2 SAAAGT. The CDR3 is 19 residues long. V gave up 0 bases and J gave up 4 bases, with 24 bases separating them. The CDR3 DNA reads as TGTGCCAGCAGTTACTCGGGCACAGGTTCTTTTTTCCGAAGCACTGAAGCTTTCTTT. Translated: CASSYSGTGSFFRSTEAFF.

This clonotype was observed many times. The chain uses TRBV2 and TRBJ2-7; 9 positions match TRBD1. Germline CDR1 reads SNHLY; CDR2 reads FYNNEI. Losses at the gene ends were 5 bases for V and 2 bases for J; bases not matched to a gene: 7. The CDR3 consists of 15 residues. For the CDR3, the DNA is TGTGCCAGCAGTACCGGACAGGGGAGAACCTACGAGCAGTACTTC. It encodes CASSTGQGRTYEQYF.

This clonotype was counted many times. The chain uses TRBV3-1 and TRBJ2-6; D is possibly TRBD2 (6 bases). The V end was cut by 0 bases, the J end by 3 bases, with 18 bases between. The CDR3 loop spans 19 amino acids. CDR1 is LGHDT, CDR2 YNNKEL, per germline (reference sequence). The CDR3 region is CASSQDLAREVFGANVLTF. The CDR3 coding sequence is TGTGCCAGCAGCCAAGATTTGGCCAGGGAGGTGTTTGGGGCCAACGTCCTGACTTTC.

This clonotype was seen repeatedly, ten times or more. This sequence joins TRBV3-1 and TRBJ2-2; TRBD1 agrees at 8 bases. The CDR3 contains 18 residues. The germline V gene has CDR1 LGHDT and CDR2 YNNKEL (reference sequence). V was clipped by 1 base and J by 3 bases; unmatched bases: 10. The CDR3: CASSQVLRQGYDTGELFF. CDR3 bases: TGTGCCAGCAGCCAAGTGCTACGACAGGGGTACGACACCGGGGAGCTGTTTTTT.

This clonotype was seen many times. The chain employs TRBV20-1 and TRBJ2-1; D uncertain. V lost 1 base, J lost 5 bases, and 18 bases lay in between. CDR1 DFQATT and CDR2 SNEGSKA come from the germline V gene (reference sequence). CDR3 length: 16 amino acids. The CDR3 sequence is CSARGPSTRTNNEQFF. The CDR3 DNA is TGCAGTGCTAGAGGCCCCTCTACCCGAACAAACAATGAGCAGTTCTTC.

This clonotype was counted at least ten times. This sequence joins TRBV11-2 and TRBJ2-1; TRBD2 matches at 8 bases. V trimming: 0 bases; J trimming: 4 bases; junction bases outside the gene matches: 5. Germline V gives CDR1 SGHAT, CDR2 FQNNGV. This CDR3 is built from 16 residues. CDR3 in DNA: TGTGCCAGCAGCTTAGAAGGCGGGGGGTTGTACAATGAGCAGTTCTTC. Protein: CASSLEGGGLYNEQFF.

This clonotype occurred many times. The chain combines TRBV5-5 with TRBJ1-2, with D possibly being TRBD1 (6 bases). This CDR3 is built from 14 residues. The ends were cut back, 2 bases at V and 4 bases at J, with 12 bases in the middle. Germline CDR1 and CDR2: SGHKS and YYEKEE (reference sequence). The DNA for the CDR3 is TGTGCCAGCAGCTTACAGGGTTCCGGCTATGGCTACACCTTC. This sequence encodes CASSLQGSGYGYTF.

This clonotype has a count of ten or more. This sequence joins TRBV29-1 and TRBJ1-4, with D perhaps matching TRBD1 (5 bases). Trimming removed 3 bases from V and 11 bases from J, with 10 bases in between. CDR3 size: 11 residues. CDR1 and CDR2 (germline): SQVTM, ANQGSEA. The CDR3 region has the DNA TGCAGCGTTGATTCGGGGGGGAAACTGTTTTTT. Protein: CSVDSGGKLFF.

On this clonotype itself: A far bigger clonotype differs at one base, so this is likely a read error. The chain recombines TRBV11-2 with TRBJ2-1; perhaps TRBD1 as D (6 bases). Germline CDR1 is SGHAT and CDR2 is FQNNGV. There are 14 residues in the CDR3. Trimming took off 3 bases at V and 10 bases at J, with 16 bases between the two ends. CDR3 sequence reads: CASSFAPRGYEQFF. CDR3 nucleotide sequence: TGTGCCAGCAGCTTTGCCCCCAGGGGTTACGAGCAGTTCTTC. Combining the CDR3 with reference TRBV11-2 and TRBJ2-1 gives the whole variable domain EAGVAQSPRYKIIEKRQSVAFWCNPISGHATLYWYQQILGQGPKLLIQFQNNGVVDDSQLPKDRFSAERLKGVDSTLKIQPAKLEDSAVYLCASSFAPRGYEQFFGPGTRLTVL.

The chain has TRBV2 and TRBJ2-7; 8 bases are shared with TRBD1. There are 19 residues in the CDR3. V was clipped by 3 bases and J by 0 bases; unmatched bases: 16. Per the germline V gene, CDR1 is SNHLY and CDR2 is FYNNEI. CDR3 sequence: CASSDIMISGTGSSYEQYF. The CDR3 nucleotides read TGTGCCAGCAGTGACATTATGATATCGGGGACAGGTAGCTCCTACGAGCAGTACTTC.

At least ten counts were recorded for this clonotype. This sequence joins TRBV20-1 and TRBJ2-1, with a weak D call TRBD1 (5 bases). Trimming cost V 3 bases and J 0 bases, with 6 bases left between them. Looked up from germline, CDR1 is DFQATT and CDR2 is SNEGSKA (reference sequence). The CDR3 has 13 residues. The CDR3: CSARDISYNEQFF. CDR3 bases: TGCAGTGCTAGGGACATCTCCTACAATGAGCAGTTCTTC.

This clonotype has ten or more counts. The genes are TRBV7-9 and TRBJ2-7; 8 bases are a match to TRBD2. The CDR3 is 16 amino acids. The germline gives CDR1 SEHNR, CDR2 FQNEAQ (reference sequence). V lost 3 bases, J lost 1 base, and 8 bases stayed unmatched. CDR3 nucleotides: TGTGCCAGCAGCTTGCCCCTCGCGGGGGGTTCCTACGAGCAGTACTTC. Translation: CASSLPLAGGSYEQYF.

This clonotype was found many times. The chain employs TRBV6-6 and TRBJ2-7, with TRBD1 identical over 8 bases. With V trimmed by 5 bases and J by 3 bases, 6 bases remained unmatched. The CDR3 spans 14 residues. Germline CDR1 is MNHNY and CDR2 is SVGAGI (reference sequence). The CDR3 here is CASSGGQGSYEQYF. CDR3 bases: TGTGCCAGCAGTGGCGGACAGGGAAGCTACGAGCAGTACTTC.

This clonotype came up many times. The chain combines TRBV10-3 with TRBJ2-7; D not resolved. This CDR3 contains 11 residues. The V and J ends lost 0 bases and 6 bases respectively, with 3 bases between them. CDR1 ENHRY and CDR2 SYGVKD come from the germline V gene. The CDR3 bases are TGTGCCATCAGTGAGTCGGGCGAGCAGTACTTC. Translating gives CAISESGEQYF.

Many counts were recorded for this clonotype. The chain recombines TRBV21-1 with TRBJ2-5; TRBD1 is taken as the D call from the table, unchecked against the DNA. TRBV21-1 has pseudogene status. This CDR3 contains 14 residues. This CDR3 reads CARIHGGAQETQYF. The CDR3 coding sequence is TGTGCCAGAATCCACGGGGGCGCCCAAGAGACCCAGTACTTC.

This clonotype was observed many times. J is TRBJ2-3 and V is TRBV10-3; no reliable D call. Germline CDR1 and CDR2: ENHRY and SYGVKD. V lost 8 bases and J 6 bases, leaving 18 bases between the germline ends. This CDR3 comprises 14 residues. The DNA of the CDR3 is TGTGCCATCGGCCCTGGTGGAGCAGTCGATACGCAGTATTTT. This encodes CAIGPGGAVDTQYF.

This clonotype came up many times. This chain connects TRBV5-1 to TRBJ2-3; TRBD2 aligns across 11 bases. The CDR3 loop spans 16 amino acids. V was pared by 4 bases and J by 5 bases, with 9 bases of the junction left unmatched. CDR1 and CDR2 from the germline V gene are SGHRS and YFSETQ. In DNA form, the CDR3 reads TGCGCCAGCAGCCTACTTAGCGGGGGGGCTATAGATACGCAGTATTTT. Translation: CASSLLSGGAIDTQYF.

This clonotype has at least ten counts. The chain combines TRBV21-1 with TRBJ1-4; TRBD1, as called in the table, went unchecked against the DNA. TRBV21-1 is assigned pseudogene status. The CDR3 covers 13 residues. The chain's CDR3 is CASNTSRGEKLFF. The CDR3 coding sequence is TGTGCCAGCAACACCTCAAGGGGTGAAAAACTGTTTTTT.

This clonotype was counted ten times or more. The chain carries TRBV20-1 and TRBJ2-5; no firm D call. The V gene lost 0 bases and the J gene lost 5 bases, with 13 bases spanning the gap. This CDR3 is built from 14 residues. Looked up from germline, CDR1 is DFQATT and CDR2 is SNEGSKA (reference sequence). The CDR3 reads CSARDVGFGETQYF. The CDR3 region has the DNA TGCAGTGCTAGAGACGTCGGTTTTGGGGAGACCCAGTACTTC.

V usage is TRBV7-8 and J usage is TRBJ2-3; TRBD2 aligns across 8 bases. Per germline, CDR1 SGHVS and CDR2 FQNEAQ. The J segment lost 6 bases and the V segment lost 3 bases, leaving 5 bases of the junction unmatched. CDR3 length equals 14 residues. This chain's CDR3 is CASSFGGARDTQYF. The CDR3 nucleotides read TGTGCCAGCAGCTTCGGGGGGGCCAGGGATACGCAGTATTTT. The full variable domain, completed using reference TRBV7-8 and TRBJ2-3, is GAGVSQSPRYKVAKRGQDVALRCDPISGHVSLFWYQQALGQGPEFLTYFQNEAQLDKSGLPSDRFFAERPEGSVSTLKIQRTQQEDSAVYLCASSFGGARDTQYFGPGTRLTVL.

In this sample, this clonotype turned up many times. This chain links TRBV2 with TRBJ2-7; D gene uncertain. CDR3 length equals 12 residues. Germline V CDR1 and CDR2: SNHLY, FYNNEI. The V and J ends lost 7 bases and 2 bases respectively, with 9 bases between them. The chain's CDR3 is CASITAAYEQYF. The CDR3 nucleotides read TGTGCCAGCATTACAGCAGCCTACGAGCAGTACTTC. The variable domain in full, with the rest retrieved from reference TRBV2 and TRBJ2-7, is EPEVTQTPSHQVTQMGQEVILRCVPISNHLYFYWYRQILGQKVEFLVSFYNNEISEKSEIFDDQFSVERPDGSNFTLKIRSTKLEDSAMYFCASITAAYEQYFGPGTRLTVT.

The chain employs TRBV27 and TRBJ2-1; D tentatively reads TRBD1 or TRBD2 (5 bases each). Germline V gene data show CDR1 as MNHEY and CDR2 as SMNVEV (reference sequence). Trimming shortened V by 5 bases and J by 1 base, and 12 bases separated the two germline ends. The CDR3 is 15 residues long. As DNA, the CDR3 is TGTGCCAGCAGTGGGGGTCGATCTTCCTACAATGAGCAGTTCTTC. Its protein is CASSGGRSSYNEQFF.

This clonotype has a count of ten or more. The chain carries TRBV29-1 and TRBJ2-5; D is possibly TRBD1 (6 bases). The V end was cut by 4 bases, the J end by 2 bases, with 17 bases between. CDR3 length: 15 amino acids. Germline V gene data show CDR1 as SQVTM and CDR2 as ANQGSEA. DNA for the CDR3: TGCAGCGTTGTTTCCGGTCAGGGGTGGCAAGAGACCCAGTACTTC. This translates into CSVVSGQGWQETQYF.

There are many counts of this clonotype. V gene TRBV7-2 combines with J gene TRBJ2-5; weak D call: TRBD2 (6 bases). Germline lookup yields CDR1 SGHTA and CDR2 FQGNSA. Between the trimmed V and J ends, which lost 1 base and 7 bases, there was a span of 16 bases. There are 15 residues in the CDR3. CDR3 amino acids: CASSLVGPSVTTQYF. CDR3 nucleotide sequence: TGTGCCAGCAGCTTAGTAGGCCCTAGCGTAACGACCCAGTACTTC.

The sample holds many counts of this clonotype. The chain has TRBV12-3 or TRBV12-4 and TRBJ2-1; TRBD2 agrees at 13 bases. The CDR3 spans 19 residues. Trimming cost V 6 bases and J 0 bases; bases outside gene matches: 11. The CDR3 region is CASSPTSGGAFGSYNEQFF. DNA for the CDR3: TGTGCCAGCAGCCCAACTAGCGGGGGGGCGTTCGGCTCCTACAATGAGCAGTTCTTC.

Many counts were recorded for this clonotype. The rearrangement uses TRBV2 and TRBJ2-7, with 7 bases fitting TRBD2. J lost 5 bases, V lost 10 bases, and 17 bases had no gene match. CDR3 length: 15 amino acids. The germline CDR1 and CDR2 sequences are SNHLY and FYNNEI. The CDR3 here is CANNGAGDPSHEQYF. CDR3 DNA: TGTGCCAACAACGGGGCGGGGGATCCCAGCCACGAGCAGTACTTC.

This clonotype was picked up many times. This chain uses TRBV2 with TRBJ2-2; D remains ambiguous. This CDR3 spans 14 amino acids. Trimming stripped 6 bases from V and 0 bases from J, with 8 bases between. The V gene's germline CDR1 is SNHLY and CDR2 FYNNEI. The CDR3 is CASRGGSNTGELFF. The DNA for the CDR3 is TGTGCCAGCAGGGGTGGGTCGAACACCGGGGAGCTGTTTTTT.